The 32 T cell receptor beta chains below all came from one sample that was sequenced in a study of CD8 T cells in Susac syndrome. RNA, at about 0.5 to 1 ug, was reverse transcribed with random hexamers. TCRdb re-called the immunoSEQ multiplex PCR reads through MiXCR, storing one row per CDR3 protein. The data contain roughly 150,000 distinct CDR3 sequences, about 94% of them singletons. Sequenced material: CD8+ T cells from PBMCs. All receptors come from a human donor with multiple sclerosis.

The rearrangement joins TRBV7-2 to TRBJ2-3; D is unresolved. V lost 3 bases, J lost 10 bases, and 23 bases lay in between. Looked up from germline, CDR1 is SGHTA and CDR2 is FQGNSA. The CDR3 runs to 16 residues. CDR3 nucleotides: TGTGCCAGCAGCTTTGAACGCTCCGTTTGGGGATACGCGCAGTATTTT. The encoded protein is CASSFERSVWGYAQYF. Complete variable domain (other parts from reference TRBV7-2 and TRBJ2-3): GAGVSQSPSNKVTEKGKDVELRCDPISGHTALYWYRQSLGQGLEFLIYFQGNSAPDKSGLPSDRFSAERTGGSVSTLTIQRTQQEDSAVYLCASSFERSVWGYAQYFGPGTRLTVL.

The chain has TRBV2 and TRBJ2-3; 7 bases are a match to TRBD1. Germline CDR1 and CDR2: SNHLY and FYNNEI. With V trimmed by 2 bases and J by 2 bases, 10 bases remained unmatched. This CDR3 region has 17 residues. CDR3 residues: CASSEPLDRESTDTQYF. CDR3 nucleotide sequence: TGTGCCAGCAGTGAACCTCTCGACAGGGAGTCCACAGATACGCAGTATTTT. The full variable domain, rest sourced from reference TRBV2 and TRBJ2-3, is EPEVTQTPSHQVTQMGQEVILRCVPISNHLYFYWYRQILGQKVEFLVSFYNNEISEKSEIFDDQFSVERPDGSNFTLKIRSTKLEDSAMYFCASSEPLDRESTDTQYFGPGTRLTVL.

This clonotype was seen a handful of times. The gene calls are TRBV6-5 and TRBJ1-1; no firm D call. CDR1 is MNHEY and CDR2 is SVGAGI in the germline V gene. V was shortened by 3 bases and J by 1 base, with 9 bases between the two germline ends. The CDR3 is 14 residues long. Written as DNA, the CDR3 is TGTGCCAGCAGTTATCCAGAGGGGAACACTGAAGCTTTCTTT. This translates into CASSYPEGNTEAFF.

The V gene is TRBV11-1, the J gene TRBJ2-5; TRBD1 or TRBD2 may be the D gene (5 bases each). The CDR3 is 17 residues long. Germline lookup yields CDR1 SGHAT and CDR2 FQDESV (reference sequence). V gave up 5 bases and J gave up 4 bases, with 23 bases separating them. CDR3 in DNA: TGTGCCAGCAGCCCATCACTAGACAGACTTCTAGGAGAGACCCAGTACTTC. Protein: CASSPSLDRLLGETQYF.

The chain carries TRBV6-5 and TRBJ1-6; D gene uncertain. V was clipped by 1 base and J by 6 bases, with 10 bases between them. The germline CDR1 and CDR2 sequences are MNHEY and SVGAGI. This CDR3 has 15 residues. CDR3 in amino acids: CASSYFWTSNSPLHF. The CDR3 nucleotides read TGTGCCAGCAGTTACTTTTGGACGTCTAATTCACCCCTCCACTTT.

The V and J genes are TRBV13 and TRBJ2-4; the D gene is possibly TRBD2 (5 bases). The CDR3 runs 16 residues. Germline-derived CDR1 and CDR2 are PRHDT and FYEKMQ (reference sequence). V was pared by 3 bases and J by 9 bases, with 21 bases between. The CDR3 is CASSLRHQPSRGIQYF. The CDR3 nucleotides are TGTGCCAGCAGCTTGAGACACCAACCTAGCCGGGGCATTCAGTACTTC.

The chain couples TRBV5-1 to TRBJ2-7; 9 bases agree with TRBD1. Germline values: CDR1 SGHRS, CDR2 YFSETQ. V dropped 4 bases and J dropped 5; count of bases not matched to a gene: 10. The CDR3 sequence is 15 residues long. The CDR3 spells CASSHRDRVVNEQYF. The CDR3 DNA is TGCGCCAGCAGCCACCGGGACAGGGTGGTCAACGAGCAGTACTTC.

This clonotype occurred once. The chain is built from TRBV4-3 and TRBJ2-7, with D tentatively TRBD1 (6 bases). The CDR3 loop spans 14 amino acids. Germline V gives CDR1 LGHNA, CDR2 YSLEER. V was trimmed by 3 bases and J by 0 bases, leaving 9 bases between them. DNA for the CDR3: TGCGCCAGCAGCCAGGGGACAAACTCCTACGAGCAGTACTTC. Residues: CASSQGTNSYEQYF.

As regards this clonotype: The junction differs from germline at one of its ends, possibly a read error. The V call is TRBV27, the J call TRBJ1-1; maybe TRBD1 (6 bases). The CDR3 is 13 amino acids. Germline values: CDR1 MNHEY, CDR2 SMNVEV (reference sequence). The CDR3: CASSLGANTEAFF. Written as DNA, the CDR3 is TGTGCTAGCAGCTTGGGGGCGAACACTGAAGCTTTCTTT.

This chain connects TRBV5-6 to TRBJ2-3; no clear D. Trimming stripped 2 bases from V and 6 bases from J, with 7 bases between. Germline V gene sequence: CDR1 SGHDT, CDR2 YYEEEE. This CDR3 has 12 amino acids. The CDR3 DNA reads as TGTGCCAGCAGCTTCCCAGGTGATACGCAGTATTTT. Translating gives CASSFPGDTQYF.

In this sample, this clonotype turned up once. This chain links TRBV30 with TRBJ1-5; D might be TRBD1 (5 bases). The germline CDR1 and CDR2 sequences are GTSNPN and SVGIG (reference sequence). V was shortened by 5 bases and J by 3 bases, with 17 bases between the two germline ends. The CDR3 totals 15 residues. The DNA of the CDR3 is TGTGCCTGGCACCCCGGGGGGACGTTCAATCAGCCCCAGCATTTT. It specifies CAWHPGGTFNQPQHF. The complete variable domain, with remaining parts taken from reference TRBV30 and TRBJ1-5, reads SQTIHQWPATLVQPVGSPLSLECTVEGTSNPNLYWYRQAAGRGLQLLFYSVGIGQISSEVPQNLSASRPQDRQFILSSKKLLLSDSGFYLCAWHPGGTFNQPQHFGDGTRLSIL.

This chain joins TRBV3-1 and TRBJ1-2; TRBD1 aligns across 7 bases. The CDR3 contains 15 residues. CDR1 is LGHDT and CDR2 is YNNKEL in the germline V gene (reference sequence). The V and J ends lost 0 bases and 5 bases, in that order; junction bases with no gene match: 6. The CDR3 loop is CASSQDQRGQYGYTF. CDR3 bases: TGTGCCAGCAGCCAAGATCAAAGGGGACAGTATGGCTACACCTTC.

This clonotype was seen once. The CDR3 sequence: CASSFLPGNTEAFF. CDR3 coding DNA: TGTGCCAGCAGTTTCCTCCCTGGGAACACTGAAGCTTTCTTT. The rearrangement links TRBV27 to TRBJ1-1, with unresolved D. V shed 3 bases and J shed 1 base, with 9 bases lying between them. Germline-derived CDR1 and CDR2 are MNHEY and SMNVEV (reference sequence). The CDR3 spans 14 residues.

The chain couples TRBV28 to TRBJ2-4, with D possibly TRBD2 on 6 matching bases. Deletions cut 7 bases from V and 8 bases from J, with 15 bases between. This CDR3 contains 13 residues. CDR1 is MDHEN, CDR2 SYDVKM, per germline. In nucleotides, the CDR3 is TGTGCCAGCACCCGACCGGGAGCGGACATTCAGTACTTC. Translating gives CASTRPGADIQYF.

The rearrangement links TRBV20-1 to TRBJ2-7, with 7 positions matching TRBD2. CDR3 length equals 14 residues. The V gene end was trimmed by 3 bases and the J gene end by 5 bases; junction bases not matched to a gene: 10. CDR1 and CDR2 (germline): DFQATT, SNEGSKA (reference sequence). The CDR3 DNA reads TGCAGTGCTAGTGGAAGAGACCGGGGGGACGAGCAGTACTTC. It encodes CSASGRDRGDEQYF.

This rearrangement joins TRBV27 to TRBJ2-1, with D unclear. This CDR3 contains 11 residues. With 5 bases removed from V and 2 bases from J, the gap between germline ends came to 1 base. The germline gives CDR1 MNHEY, CDR2 SMNVEV (reference sequence). The CDR3: CASSAYNEQFF. The CDR3 region has the DNA TGTGCCAGCAGTGCCTACAATGAGCAGTTCTTC.

The chain carries TRBV7-9 and TRBJ2-1, with 7 nucleotides matching TRBD1. CDR1 is SEHNR, CDR2 FQNEAQ, per germline (reference sequence). The V and J ends lost 5 bases and 7 bases, in that order; junction bases with no gene match: 5. The CDR3 totals 13 residues. The CDR3 reads CASSVQGINEQFF. Here the CDR3 DNA reads TGTGCCAGCAGCGTACAGGGGATAAATGAGCAGTTCTTC.

The chain couples TRBV25-1 to TRBJ2-3; no definite D call. The CDR3 is 10 residues long. Germline V CDR1 and CDR2: MGHDK, SYGVNS. Trimming removed 10 bases from V and 7 bases from J, with 9 bases in between. CDR3 amino acids: CATLGNTQYF. CDR3 DNA sequence: TGTGCCACCCTCGGAAATACGCAGTATTTT.

V usage is TRBV6-6 and J usage is TRBJ2-1; perhaps D is TRBD1 or TRBD2 (5 bases each). This CDR3 is built from 16 residues. Trimming left V 2 bases short and J 5 bases short, with 16 bases between. CDR1 MNHNY and CDR2 SVGAGI come from the germline V gene (reference sequence). In DNA, the CDR3 is TGTGCCAGCAGTTACAACCGCGGACGGGGCGACAATGAGCAGTTCTTC. This codes for CASSYNRGRGDNEQFF.

This clonotype has just one count. The rearrangement uses TRBV6-2 or TRBV6-3 and TRBJ2-7; a possible D gene is TRBD1 (5 bases). Per the germline V gene, CDR1 is MNHEY and CDR2 is SVGEGT. The CDR3 totals 13 residues. V was shortened by 2 bases and J by 3 bases, with 8 bases between the two germline ends. The CDR3 sequence: CASSYQGGYEQYF. Here the CDR3 DNA reads TGTGCCAGCAGTTACCAGGGCGGCTACGAGCAGTACTTC.

This chain connects TRBV18 to TRBJ2-1; no reliable D call. Germline assignment: CDR1 KGHSH and CDR2 LQKENI. The CDR3 runs 12 residues. V lost 5 bases, J lost 7 bases, and 9 bases lay in between. The CDR3 loop is CASSTVRNEQFF. CDR3 DNA: TGTGCCAGCTCAACGGTAAGGAATGAGCAGTTCTTC.

J is TRBJ2-6 and V is TRBV9; D gene uncertain. Between the trimmed V and J ends, which lost 2 bases and 0 bases, there was a span of 6 bases. Germline V gives CDR1 SGDLS, CDR2 YYNGEE. The CDR3 is 15 amino acids. The CDR3 reads CASSVTDSGANVLTF. The CDR3 bases are TGTGCCAGCAGCGTCACTGACTCTGGGGCCAACGTCCTGACTTTC. The full variable domain, in which reference TRBV9 and TRBJ2-6 provide the parts outside the CDR3, is DSGVTQTPKHLITATGQRVTLRCSPRSGDLSVYWYQQSLDQGLQFLIQYYNGEERAKGNILERFSAQQFPDLHSELNLSSLELGDSALYFCASSVTDSGANVLTFGAGSRLTVL.

This chain connects TRBV14 to TRBJ1-2; no clear D gene. The CDR3 sequence is 12 residues long. Germline V lookup: CDR1 SGHDN, CDR2 FVKESK. V lost 2 bases and J 4 bases, leaving 5 bases between the germline ends. The CDR3 loop is CASSQRSYGYTF. CDR3 nucleotide sequence: TGTGCCAGCAGCCAACGATCCTATGGCTACACCTTC.

This clonotype was seen once. V gene TRBV9 combines with J gene TRBJ2-1; 9 bases agree with TRBD1. CDR3 length: 13 residues. Looked up from germline, CDR1 is SGDLS and CDR2 is YYNGEE. Trimming cost V 8 bases and J 8 bases; bases outside gene matches: 8. The CDR3 bases are TGTGCCAGTACAGGGGGCCGAGTCGATGAGCAGTTCTTC. Translating it yields CASTGGRVDEQFF.

The chain couples TRBV27 to TRBJ2-7; TRBD2 aligns across 9 bases. The CDR3 runs to 15 residues. Germline CDR1 reads MNHEY; CDR2 reads SMNVEV (reference sequence). The junction had 4 bases not matched to a gene; V was cut back by 1 base and J by 3 bases. CDR3 coding DNA: TGTGCCAGCAGTTTATGGGGCGGGGGGGGCTACGAGCAGTACTTC. Its translation is CASSLWGGGGYEQYF.

The chain links TRBV29-1 to TRBJ2-3, with 7 bases lining up with TRBD2. With V trimmed by 7 bases and J by 3 bases, 10 bases remained unmatched. In germline, CDR1 is SQVTM, CDR2 ANQGSEA. This CDR3 spans 14 amino acids. CDR3 protein: CSALLGGSTDTQYF. CDR3 sequence (DNA): TGCAGCGCTCTACTCGGGGGGAGTACAGATACGCAGTATTTT.

The chain couples TRBV6-6 to TRBJ2-3; D perhaps matches TRBD1 (5 bases). The CDR3 consists of 12 residues. Germline V gives CDR1 MNHNY, CDR2 SVGAGI (reference sequence). V was clipped by 5 bases and J by 7 bases, with 10 bases between them. The CDR3 DNA reads as TGTGCCAGCAGTCTGGACATTCATACGCAGTATTTT. Residues: CASSLDIHTQYF.

The V gene is TRBV11-2, the J gene TRBJ2-1; 10 nucleotides agree with TRBD2. The CDR3 is 17 amino acids. CDR1 is SGHAT, CDR2 FQNNGV, per germline. With V trimmed by 1 base and J by 2 bases, 5 bases remained unmatched. The DNA of the CDR3 is TGTGCCAGCAGCTTAGGGGCTAGCGGGGGACCCTACAATGAGCAGTTCTTC. As protein: CASSLGASGGPYNEQFF. Based on the CDR3 plus reference TRBV11-2 and TRBJ2-1, the full variable domain is EAGVAQSPRYKIIEKRQSVAFWCNPISGHATLYWYQQILGQGPKLLIQFQNNGVVDDSQLPKDRFSAERLKGVDSTLKIQPAKLEDSAVYLCASSLGASGGPYNEQFFGPGTRLTVL.

The J gene is TRBJ2-1, the V gene TRBV13; TRBD1 matches at 8 bases. CDR1 PRHDT and CDR2 FYEKMQ come from the germline V gene (reference sequence). Trimming took 4 bases from V and 4 from J; bases not matched to a gene: 3. This CDR3 contains 14 residues. CDR3 residues: CASSYRDRYNEQFF. DNA of the CDR3: TGTGCCAGCAGCTACCGGGACAGGTACAATGAGCAGTTCTTC. The whole variable domain, filled in from reference TRBV13 and TRBJ2-1, reads AAGVIQSPRHLIKEKRETATLKCYPIPRHDTVYWYQQGPGQDPQFLISFYEKMQSDKGSIPDRFSAQQFSDYHSELNMSSLELGDSALYFCASSYRDRYNEQFFGPGTRLTVL.

This clonotype was observed once. V is TRBV7-9 and J is TRBJ2-7; D gene uncertain. This CDR3 has 12 amino acids. Per the germline V gene, CDR1 is SEHNR and CDR2 is FQNEAQ (reference sequence). V was cut by 5 bases and J by 5 bases, with 10 bases left in between. The CDR3 nucleotides read TGTGCCAGCAGCCTACTTATTGACGAGCAGTACTTC. Its translation is CASSLLIDEQYF.

This clonotype showed up just once. This chain uses TRBV3-1 with TRBJ1-2; possibly TRBD1 for D (5 bases). V was trimmed by 1 base and J by 4 bases, leaving 13 bases between them. The germline V gene has CDR1 LGHDT and CDR2 YNNKEL (reference sequence). This CDR3 region has 15 residues. Here the CDR3 reads CASSQGRRGGYGYTF. In nucleotides, the CDR3 is TGTGCCAGCAGCCAAGGACGTCGCGGGGGCTATGGCTACACCTTC.

The V call is TRBV9, the J call TRBJ2-3, with 10 bases identical to TRBD2. CDR3 length: 16 residues. The J segment lost 2 bases and the V segment lost 3 bases, leaving 6 bases of the junction unmatched. Per the germline V gene, CDR1 is SGDLS and CDR2 is YYNGEE. CDR3 amino acids: CASSELSGGPTDTQYF. CDR3 nucleotides: TGTGCCAGCAGCGAACTTAGCGGGGGGCCCACAGATACGCAGTATTTT.